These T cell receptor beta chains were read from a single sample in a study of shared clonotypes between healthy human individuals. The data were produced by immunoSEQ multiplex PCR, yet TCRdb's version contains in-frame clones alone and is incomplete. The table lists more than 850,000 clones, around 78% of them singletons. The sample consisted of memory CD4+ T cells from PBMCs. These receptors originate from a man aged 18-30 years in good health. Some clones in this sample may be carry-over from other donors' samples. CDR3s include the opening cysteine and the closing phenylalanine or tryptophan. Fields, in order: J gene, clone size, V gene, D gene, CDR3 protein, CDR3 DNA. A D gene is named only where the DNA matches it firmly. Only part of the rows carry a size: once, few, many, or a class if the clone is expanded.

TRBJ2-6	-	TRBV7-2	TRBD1	CASSTAGTGTGANVLTF	TGTGCCAGCAGCACCGCAGGGACAGGGACCGGGGCCAACGTCCTGACTTTC
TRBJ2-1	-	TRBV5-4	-	CASSLRAQDGEQFF	TGTGCCAGCAGCTTGCGGGCTCAGGACGGTGAGCAGTTCTTC
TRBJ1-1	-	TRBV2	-	CASQVEGNTEAFF	TGTGCCAGTCAGGTGGAAGGGAACACTGAAGCTTTCTTT
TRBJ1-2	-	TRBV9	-	CASSVSEGTFYGYTF	TGTGCCAGCAGCGTATCAGAGGGGACCTTCTATGGCTACACCTTC
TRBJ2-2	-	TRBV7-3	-	CASSLGGQDPNGELFF	TGTGCCAGCAGCTTAGGGGGCCAGGATCCTAATGGGGAGCTGTTTTTT
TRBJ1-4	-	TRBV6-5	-	CASSYDWATNEKLFF	TGTGCCAGCAGTTACGATTGGGCAACTAATGAAAAACTGTTTTTT
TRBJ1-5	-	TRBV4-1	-	CASSQGGFLQPQHF	TGCGCCAGCAGCCAAGGAGGGTTTTTGCAGCCCCAGCATTTT
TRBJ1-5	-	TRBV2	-	CASRREGNQPQHF	TGTGCCAGCAGGAGGGAGGGCAATCAGCCCCAGCATTTT
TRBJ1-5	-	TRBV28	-	CASSPVRERQPQHF	TGTGCCAGCAGTCCCGTCAGGGAGCGTCAGCCCCAGCATTTT
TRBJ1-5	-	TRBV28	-	CASRTRTDNQPQHF	TGTGCCAGCAGAACCCGGACGGACAATCAGCCCCAGCATTTT
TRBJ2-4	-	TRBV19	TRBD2	CASSLMNSGIAKNIQYF	TGTGCCAGTAGCCTAATGAATAGCGGGATAGCCAAAAACATTCAGTACTTC
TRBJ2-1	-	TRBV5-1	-	CASSLGAGSYNEQFF	TGCGCCAGCAGCTTGGGCGCGGGCTCCTACAATGAGCAGTTCTTC
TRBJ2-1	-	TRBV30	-	CAWSVWREQFF	TGTGCCTGGAGTGTGTGGCGTGAGCAGTTCTTC
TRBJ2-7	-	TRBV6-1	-	CASSEFKNAGSSYEQYF	TGTGCCAGCAGTGAATTTAAGAATGCGGGATCCTCCTACGAGCAGTACTTC
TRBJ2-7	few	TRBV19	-	CASSISPGTYEQYF	TGTGCCAGTAGTATTTCTCCAGGGACCTACGAGCAGTACTTC
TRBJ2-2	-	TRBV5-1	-	CASSKPPGRASNTGELFF	TGCGCCAGCAGCAAACCCCCCGGGCGGGCATCGAACACCGGGGAGCTGTTTTTT
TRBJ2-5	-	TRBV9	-	CASSVGSSVTETQYF	TGTGCCAGCAGCGTAGGTTCTAGCGTCACGGAGACCCAGTACTTC
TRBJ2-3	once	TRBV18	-	CASSPGSGGADTQYF	TGTGCCAGCTCACCGGGAAGCGGTGGGGCAGATACGCAGTATTTT
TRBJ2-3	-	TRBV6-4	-	CASSDSSGGPDTQYF	TGTGCCAGCAGTGACTCTAGCGGAGGCCCAGATACGCAGTATTTT
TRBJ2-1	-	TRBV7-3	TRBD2	CASSLMPAGVVNEQFF	TGTGCCAGCAGCTTAATGCCCGCGGGAGTGGTCAATGAGCAGTTCTTC
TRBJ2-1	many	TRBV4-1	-	CASSQDIGYNEQFF	TGCGCCAGCAGCCAAGATATAGGGTACAATGAGCAGTTCTTC
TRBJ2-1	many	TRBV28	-	CASSPRKSGPPEQFF	TGTGCCAGCAGTCCCCGGAAAAGCGGCCCCCCTGAGCAGTTCTTC
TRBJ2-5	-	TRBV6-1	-	CASVEGRLQETQYF	TGTGCCAGCGTAGAAGGAAGGCTCCAAGAGACCCAGTACTTC
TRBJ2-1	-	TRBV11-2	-	CASSLDTYNEQFF	TGTGCCAGCAGCTTAGATACCTACAATGAGCAGTTCTTC
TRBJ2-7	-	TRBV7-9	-	CASSLSDTRYEQYF	TGTGCCAGCAGCTTAAGCGACACACGCTACGAGCAGTACTTC
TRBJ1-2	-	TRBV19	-	CASSIGADNYGYTF	TGTGCCAGTAGTATAGGTGCCGATAACTATGGCTACACCTTC
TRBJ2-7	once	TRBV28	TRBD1	CASWAPGQGAYEQYF	TGTGCCAGCTGGGCCCCGGGACAGGGGGCCTACGAGCAGTACTTC
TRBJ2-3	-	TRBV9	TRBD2	CASSVSSGRALTDTQYF	TGTGCCAGCAGCGTCTCTAGCGGGAGGGCCCTCACAGATACGCAGTATTTT
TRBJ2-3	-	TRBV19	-	CASSIAGTDTQYF	TGTGCCAGTAGTATAGCGGGCACAGATACGCAGTATTTT
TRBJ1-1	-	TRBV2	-	CASSPLGVNTEAFF	TGTGCCAGCAGTCCCTTGGGGGTGAACACTGAAGCTTTCTTT
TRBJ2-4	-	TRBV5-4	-	CASSQRTGVGNIQYF	TGTGCCAGCAGCCAACGAACGGGAGTCGGAAACATTCAGTACTTC
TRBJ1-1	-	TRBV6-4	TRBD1	CASSQGQGVKEAFF	TGTGCCAGCAGCCAAGGACAGGGTGTTAAGGAAGCTTTCTTT
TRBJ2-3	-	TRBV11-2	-	CASSLIAVGTDTQYF	TGTGCCAGCAGCTTAATCGCGGTGGGCACAGATACGCAGTATTTT